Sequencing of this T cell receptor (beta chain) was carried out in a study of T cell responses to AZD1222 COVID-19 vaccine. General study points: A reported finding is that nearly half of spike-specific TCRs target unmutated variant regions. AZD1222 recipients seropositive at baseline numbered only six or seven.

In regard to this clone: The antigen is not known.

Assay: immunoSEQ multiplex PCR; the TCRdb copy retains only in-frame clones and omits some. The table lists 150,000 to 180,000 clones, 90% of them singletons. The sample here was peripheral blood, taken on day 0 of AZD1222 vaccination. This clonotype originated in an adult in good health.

The CDR3 bases are TGTGCCAGCAGCGTAGGACTAGCGGGAGGGGAAGGGCAGTACTTC. Its translation: CASSVGLAGGEGQYF. This sequence joins TRBV9 and TRBJ2-7; 14 nucleotides line up with TRBD2. Trimming at V came to 0 bases and at J to 9 bases, leaving 5 bases not matched to a gene. This CDR3 contains 15 residues. CDR1 is SGDLS and CDR2 is YYNGEE in the germline V gene.